The TCR beta chain under discussion was sequenced for a study of molecular identifiers for immune sequencing clone quantification. Findings and limits, study-wide: Highly expanded clone sizes could end up underestimated if a barcode were shared by identical TCR molecules. In CMV-specific effectors, clones above 20 copies held over 98% of molecules; naive, under 1%.

This clonotype was seen only a few times. What it binds is unknown. Via MiXCR, TCRdb re-called the PCR reads, giving one row per CDR3 protein. The sample lists 460,000 or so distinct CDR3 sequences; 20% to 25% were seen once. Investigators produced naive CD8 libraries from 20,000 to 1,000,000 sorted cells, drawing on 10%, 30% or 50% RNA. When naive CD8 T cells were sorted, they were gated as CD8+CD4-CCR7+CD45RA+. The V and J ends lost 5 bases and 7 bases respectively, with 14 bases between them. This CDR3 spans 13 amino acids. Germline values: CDR1 SGHAT, CDR2 FQNNGV. V and J are TRBV11-2 and TRBJ1-1; no definite D call. This clonotype was sampled from a human donor in good health. Some libraries in this study had Jurkat cell RNA spiked in. The sequenced material came from naive CD8+ T cells from blood, with Jurkat cell RNA spiked in. Subset indicated: FACS-sorted CD8+CD4-CCR7+CD45RA+ naive T cells. The CDR3 nucleotides are TGTGCCAGCAGCCCTCAGATTGGATATGAAGCTTTCTTT. Its translation is CASSPQIGYEAFF. Full variable domain (missing parts from reference TRBV11-2 and TRBJ1-1): EAGVAQSPRYKIIEKRQSVAFWCNPISGHATLYWYQQILGQGPKLLIQFQNNGVVDDSQLPKDRFSAERLKGVDSTLKIQPAKLEDSAVYLCASSPQIGYEAFFGQGTRLTVV.